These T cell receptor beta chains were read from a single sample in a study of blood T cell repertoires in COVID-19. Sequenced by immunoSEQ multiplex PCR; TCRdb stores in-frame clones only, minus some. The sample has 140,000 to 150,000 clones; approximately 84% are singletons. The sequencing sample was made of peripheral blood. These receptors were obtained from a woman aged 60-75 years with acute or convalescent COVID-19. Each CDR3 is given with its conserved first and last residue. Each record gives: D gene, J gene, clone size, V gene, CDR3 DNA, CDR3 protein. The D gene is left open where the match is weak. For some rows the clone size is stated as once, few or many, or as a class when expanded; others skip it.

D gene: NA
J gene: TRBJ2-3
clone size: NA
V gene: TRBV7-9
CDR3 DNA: TGTGCCAGCAGCTTAGCCCTAGCAACTAGCACAGATACGCAGTATTTT
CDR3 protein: CASSLALATSTDTQYF

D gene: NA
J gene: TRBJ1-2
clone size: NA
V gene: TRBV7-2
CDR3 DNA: TGTGCCAGCAGCTTAAGACAGAGCCATGGCTACACCTTC
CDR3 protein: CASSLRQSHGYTF

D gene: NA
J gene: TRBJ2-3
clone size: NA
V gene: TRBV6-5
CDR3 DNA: TGTGCCAGCAGTTACTTGTCAGGGGTGGATACGCAGTATTTT
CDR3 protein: CASSYLSGVDTQYF

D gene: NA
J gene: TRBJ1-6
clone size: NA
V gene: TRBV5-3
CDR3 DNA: TGTGCCAGAAGCCCGCGCAATTCACCCCTCCACTTT
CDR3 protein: CARSPRNSPLHF

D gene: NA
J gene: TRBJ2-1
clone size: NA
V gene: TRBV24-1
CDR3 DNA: TGTGCCACCAGTGATGTCACGGGTGGTAACTACAATGAGCAGTTCTTC
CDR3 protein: CATSDVTGGNYNEQFF

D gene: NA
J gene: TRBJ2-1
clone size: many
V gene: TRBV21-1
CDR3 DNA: TGTGCCAGCAGCCTTGCTCTAGCGGGATTAGGGAATGAGCAGTTCTTC
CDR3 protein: CASSLALAGLGNEQFF

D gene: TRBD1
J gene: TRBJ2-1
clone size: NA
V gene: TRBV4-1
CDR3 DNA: TGCGCCAGCAGCTCGCCGACAGGGGCCGATGAGCAGTTCTTC
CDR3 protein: CASSSPTGADEQFF

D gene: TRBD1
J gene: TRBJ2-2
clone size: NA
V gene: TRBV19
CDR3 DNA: TGTGCCAGTAGTTTCCCGGGACAGGGGTTCCGGGCGAGTCACACCGGGGAGCTGTTTTTT
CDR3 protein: CASSFPGQGFRASHTGELFF

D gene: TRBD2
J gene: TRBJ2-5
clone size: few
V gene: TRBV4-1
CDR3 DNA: TGCGCCAGCAGGGATAGCGGGAGGGCCCTAGGTGAGACCCAGTACTTC
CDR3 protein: CASRDSGRALGETQYF

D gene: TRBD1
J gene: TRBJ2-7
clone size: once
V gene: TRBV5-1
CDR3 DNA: TGCGCCAGCAGCCCCGGGGCATCGGGACAGGGGAGCTACGAGCAGTACTTC
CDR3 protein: CASSPGASGQGSYEQYF

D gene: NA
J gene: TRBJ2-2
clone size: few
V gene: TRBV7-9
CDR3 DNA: TGTGCCAGCAGCTTAGCCCCGAACAGGGTCAACGGGGAGCTGTTTTTT
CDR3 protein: CASSLAPNRVNGELFF

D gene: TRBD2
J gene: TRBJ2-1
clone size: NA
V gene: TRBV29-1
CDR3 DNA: TGCAGCGTTCGACAGCGGGAGGGTTGGCAGTTCTTC
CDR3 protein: CSVRQREGWQFF

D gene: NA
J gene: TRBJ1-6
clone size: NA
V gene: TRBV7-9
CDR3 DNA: TGTGCCAGCAGCTTAGGGGACACTTATAATTCACCCCTCCACTTT
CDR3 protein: CASSLGDTYNSPLHF

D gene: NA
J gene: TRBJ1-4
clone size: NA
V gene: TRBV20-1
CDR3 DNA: TGCAGTGCTAGTCGGGGGGCCGGAAAGACTAATGAAAAACTGTTTTTT
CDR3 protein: CSASRGAGKTNEKLFF

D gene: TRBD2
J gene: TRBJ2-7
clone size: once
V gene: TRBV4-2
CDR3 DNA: TGTGCCAGCAGCCAAGTTGGCCTAGCGGGAGATGAGCAGTACTTC
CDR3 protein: CASSQVGLAGDEQYF

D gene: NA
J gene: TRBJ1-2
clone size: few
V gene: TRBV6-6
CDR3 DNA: TGTGCCACCATAGCAGGGCAGTTGGCGTACGGCTACACCTTC
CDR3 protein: CATIAGQLAYGYTF